This TCR beta chain was sequenced in a study of metastatic and nonmetastatic thyroid tumors (dated by TCRdb to 2018 to 2021). With respect to the entire study: Repertoires were compared across peripheral blood and tumor or nodule tissue samples from malignant and benign thyroid patients.

In its sample, this clone comes out as medium-sized (0.01 to 0.1%). This clone's antigen is unknown. No clone much larger than this one lies a single base away; base qualities are absent. General findings and caveats noted by the study authors: TCR beta diversity was reported as significantly higher in malignant tumors than in benign nodules, in both blood and tumor samples.

The germline V gene sets CDR1 to SGHTA and CDR2 to FQGNSA. V gives up 1 base and J gives up 0 bases, and the segment between their germline ends measures 4 bases. Including cysteine and phenylalanine, the CDR3 has 13 amino acids. Only the CDR3 DNA is retained, 39 bases long and in frame from the first base. The receptor library was made with PCR. The instrument was an Illumina HiSeq 4000. High-throughput sequencing was used to profile the TCR beta-chain CDR3 region of each patient. In the original analysis: CDR3 differences across clinicopathological groups were used to build a classifier for discriminating distant-metastatic papillary thyroid cancer patients. To measure repertoire diversity the researchers used the Shannon index, while the Morisita-Horn index served to gauge how similar the tumor and blood repertoires were. TCRdb cleaned the public reads at Q25 with fastp, built clones with MiXCR and kept in-frame beta chains. The authors' filters were not applied to this entry. This sample lists approximately 13,000 clones; 23% were detected once. The ten top clones hold roughly 3.9% of the sample.

No patient had received any treatment before thyroid surgery. Using T-cell receptor beta sequencing, the study looked back at clinical samples from patients collected from the early 2010s to the late 2010s. The chain is made from TRBV7-2 and TRBJ2-7; the D gene is not confidently resolved. The sequence came from a female donor with papillary thyroid cancer or a benign thyroid nodule (not recorded which). Some clones in this sample may be carry-over from other donors' samples. The specimen sequenced was blood. This receptor carries the CDR3 CASSLGYSYEQYF. The DNA sequence follows: TGTGCCAGCAGCTTAGGTTACTCCTACGAGCAGTACTTC.